This is a list of T cell receptor beta chains from one sample in a study of regulatory T cells in long-lasting Graves disease. TCRdb re-derived calls from the multiplex PCR reads in MiXCR, one entry per CDR3 protein. The table lists under 300,000 distinct CDR3 sequences, about 19% of them singletons. The specimen comprised peripheral blood mononuclear cells (PBMCs), sampled at new diagnosis, from a patient treated with antithyroid drugs. These receptor sequences come from a female donor with Graves disease. The CDR3 runs from the conserved cysteine through the conserved F or W. D genes are given only for firm matches. Size is stated for part of the rows, as once, few or many counts, or as a class when the clone is expanded.

d_call j_call v_call clone_size cdr3_aa cdr3_nt
TRBD2 TRBJ2-1 TRBV6-1 NA CASSDLAGDYNEQFF TGTGCCAGCAGTGACTTAGCGGGAGACTACAATGAGCAGTTCTTC
NA TRBJ2-1 TRBV15 NA CATSRLGGLAVYNEQFF TGTGCCACCAGCAGACTCGGAGGGCTAGCCGTTTACAATGAGCAGTTCTTC
NA TRBJ1-3 TRBV7-2 many CASSFQGKISGNTIYF TGTGCCAGCAGCTTCCAGGGGAAAATCTCTGGAAACACCATATATTTT
TRBD1 TRBJ1-5 TRBV5-5 NA CASSPGQGIQPQHF TGTGCCAGCAGCCCAGGACAGGGGATTCAGCCCCAGCATTTT
NA TRBJ2-3 TRBV2 many CASSPGLRGDTQYF TGTGCCAGCAGTCCCGGGCTCCGAGGGGATACGCAGTATTTT
NA TRBJ2-3 TRBV5-1 NA CASSFYICSARILAPDQLDTQYF NA
NA TRBJ2-7 TRBV28 many CASSLQGFYEQYF TGTGCCAGCAGTTTACAGGGGTTCTACGAGCAGTACTTC
TRBD1 TRBJ1-1 TRBV3-1 many CASSQLTGTEAFF TGTGCCAGCAGCCAACTGACAGGGACTGAAGCTTTCTTT
NA TRBJ2-5 TRBV24-1 many CATSDPTVGAETQYF TGTGCCACCAGTGACCCCACCGTTGGAGCGGAGACCCAGTACTTC
TRBD2 TRBJ2-2 TRBV7-8 many CASSQEASGSWTGELFF TGTGCCAGCAGCCAAGAGGCCAGCGGGAGCTGGACCGGGGAGCTGTTTTTT
TRBD2 TRBJ2-7 TRBV14 many CASSPGLADEQYF TGTGCCAGCAGCCCTGGACTAGCGGACGAGCAGTACTTC
NA TRBJ1-3 TRBV15 many CATSRGKEAPSGNTIYF TGTGCCACCAGCAGAGGAAAGGAGGCCCCCTCTGGAAACACCATATATTTT
NA TRBJ1-1 TRBV7-9 many CASSYPEEDDTEAFF TGTGCCAGCAGCTACCCAGAAGAGGATGACACTGAAGCTTTCTTT
NA TRBJ1-2 TRBV18 many CASSPSGSPNYGYTF TGTGCCAGCTCACCTTCTGGGTCACCTAACTATGGCTACACCTTC
TRBD2 TRBJ2-7 TRBV12-5 NA CASRLAGGTYEQYF TGTGCTAGTCGACTAGCGGGAGGGACCTACGAGCAGTACTTC
NA TRBJ2-2 TRBV11-2 many CASSPAGRQRGELFF TGTGCCAGCAGCCCCGCGGGACGTCAGCGCGGGGAGCTGTTTTTT
TRBD1 TRBJ2-7 TRBV18 few CASSPGTGGVNEQYF TGTGCCAGCTCACCCGGGACAGGGGGTGTGAACGAGCAGTACTTC
NA TRBJ1-1 TRBV6-1 NA CASSGGSGVNTEAFF TGTGCCAGCAGTGGGGGTTCAGGGGTCAACACTGAAGCTTTCTTT
NA TRBJ2-7 TRBV2 many CASRTDSGSWEQYF TGTGCCAGCAGGACGGACTCCGGCTCCTGGGAGCAGTACTTC
TRBD1 TRBJ1-5 TRBV12-3/TRBV12-4 many CASSSMDRQPQHF TGTGCCAGCAGTTCCATGGACAGGCAGCCCCAGCATTTT
NA TRBJ1-2 TRBV7-2 NA CASSWRGGPNYGYTF TGTGCCAGCAGTTGGAGGGGGGGGCCTAACTATGGCTACACCTTC
TRBD2 TRBJ2-1 TRBV20-1 many CSARDLGVTGGSTQFF TGCAGTGCTAGAGATTTGGGTGTGACGGGGGGAAGTACCCAGTTCTTC